Listed here are 11 T cell receptor beta chains from one sample, sequenced in a study of technical replicates of blood from a handful of donors. Data came from immunoSEQ multiplex PCR; TCRdb stores just in-frame clones and leaves some out. The table includes more than 90,000 clones, approximately 95% detected once. The sample consisted of T cells isolated from PBMCs. These receptors originate from a human donor in good health.

V gene TRBV28 combines with J gene TRBJ1-5, with TRBD1 matching over 7 bases. Germline CDR1 reads MDHEN; CDR2 reads SYDVKM. The CDR3 totals 21 residues. V shed 10 bases and J 0 bases; nucleotides not matched to a gene: 27. This chain's CDR3 is CATGGKGATITVYYSNQPQHF. In DNA form, the CDR3 reads TGTGCCACGGGTGGGAAGGGGGCGACCATCACTGTGTATTATAGCAATCAGCCCCAGCATTTT.

The chain employs TRBV19 and TRBJ1-1; D is perhaps TRBD1 (6 bases). The V gene lost 10 bases and the J gene lost 1 base, with 10 bases spanning the gap. The CDR3 extends over 12 amino acids. Per the germline V gene, CDR1 is LNHDA and CDR2 is SQIVND (reference sequence). CDR3 sequence (DNA): TGTGCCACCCAGACAGGGAACACTGAAGCTTTCTTT. Translation: CATQTGNTEAFF.

The chain uses TRBV7-3 and TRBJ2-1; 8 bases are shared with TRBD1. CDR3 length: 15 residues. CDR1 and CDR2 from the germline V gene are SGHTA and FQGTGA. The V segment lost 5 bases and the J segment 3 bases; nucleotides outside the gene matches: 6. CDR3 region: CASSPPGQGYNEQFF. CDR3 nucleotides: TGTGCCAGCAGCCCCCCCGGACAGGGCTACAATGAGCAGTTCTTC.

This clone was seen a single time. The chain combines TRBV9 with TRBJ2-3; tentatively, D is TRBD1 (6 bases). The length of the CDR3 is 15 residues. Germline lookup yields CDR1 SGDLS and CDR2 YYNGEE. Trimming stripped 4 bases from V and 0 bases from J, with 12 bases between. The CDR3 bases are TGTGCCAGCAGCCCCTTTCAGGGGAGCACAGATACGCAGTATTTT. It encodes CASSPFQGSTDTQYF.

The genes are TRBV6-5 and TRBJ1-4, with 9 bases fitting TRBD1. Germline V gene sequence: CDR1 MNHEY, CDR2 SVGAGI. This CDR3 has 13 residues. The V gene end was trimmed by 8 bases and the J gene end by 8 bases; junction bases not matched to a gene: 6. CDR3 bases: TGTGCCAGCGCCGGGACAGGGTACGAAAAACTGTTTTTT. This gives the protein CASAGTGYEKLFF.

V usage is TRBV6-1 and J usage is TRBJ1-5, with D perhaps matching TRBD1 (6 bases). The CDR3 extends over 17 amino acids. Trimming removed 3 bases from V and 0 bases from J, with 15 bases in between. Germline V gives CDR1 MNHNS, CDR2 SASEGT. CDR3 nucleotide sequence: TGTGCCAGCAGTGACCCTCGACAGGCAGATAGCAATCAGCCCCAGCATTTT. It yields the protein CASSDPRQADSNQPQHF.

Here the CDR3 reads CASSFVGEGMNTEAFF. The CDR3 region has the DNA TGTGCCAGCAGTTTCGTTGGGGAGGGGATGAACACTGAAGCTTTCTTT. The chain carries TRBV28 and TRBJ1-1, with D perhaps matching TRBD1 (5 bases). The CDR3 extends over 16 amino acids. V gave up 3 bases and J gave up 0 bases, with 14 bases separating them. The germline CDR1 and CDR2 sequences are MDHEN and SYDVKM. The entire variable domain, with the rest obtained from reference TRBV28 and TRBJ1-1, is as follows: DVKVTQSSRYLVKRTGEKVFLECVQDMDHENMFWYRQDPGLGLRLIYFSYDVKMKEKGDIPEGYSVSREKKERFSLILESASTNQTSMYLCASSFVGEGMNTEAFFGQGTRLTVV.

This clone was picked up one time. The rearrangement uses TRBV27 and TRBJ2-3; D might be TRBD2 (5 bases). The V end was cut by 4 bases, the J end by 0 bases, with 8 bases between. The CDR3 length is 14 residues. Germline values: CDR1 MNHEY, CDR2 SMNVEV (reference sequence). CDR3 region: CASSWRPSTDTQYF. Here the CDR3 DNA reads TGTGCCAGCAGTTGGAGGCCCAGCACAGATACGCAGTATTTT.

V and J are TRBV27 and TRBJ1-1; D perhaps matches TRBD1 (6 bases). Germline assignment: CDR1 MNHEY and CDR2 SMNVEV (reference sequence). Trimming removed 2 bases from V and 1 base from J, with 8 bases in between. The length of the CDR3 is 14 residues. CDR3 nucleotides: TGTGCCAGCAGTTTAAGGGGGGGGAACACTGAAGCTTTCTTT. Translating it yields CASSLRGGNTEAFF.

The chain links TRBV5-1 to TRBJ2-1; 7 bases agree with TRBD1. The germline V gene encodes CDR1 SGHRS and CDR2 YFSETQ. The CDR3 extends over 13 amino acids. The ends lost 4 bases at V and 5 bases at J; junction bases unmatched: 3. The CDR3 DNA follows: TGCGCCAGCAGCGTAGACAGGGACAATGAGCAGTTCTTC. Translation gives CASSVDRDNEQFF. The whole variable domain, filled in from reference TRBV5-1 and TRBJ2-1, reads KAGVTQTPRYLIKTRGQQVTLSCSPISGHRSVSWYQQTPGQGLQFLFEYFSETQRNKGNFPGRFSGRQFSNSRSEMNVSTLELGDSALYLCASSVDRDNEQFFGPGTRLTVL.

V and J are TRBV19 and TRBJ2-2; maybe TRBD1 (6 bases). Trimming cost V 6 bases and J 6 bases, with 20 bases left between them. CDR3 length equals 16 residues. CDR1 and CDR2 from the germline V gene are LNHDA and SQIVND (reference sequence). The DNA for the CDR3 is TGTGCCAGTAGCCGCACCCCAGGGGAAGTAGCCGGGGAGCTGTTTTTT. Translated, it gives CASSRTPGEVAGELFF.